The rows below give T cell receptor beta chains drawn from one sample of a study of blood T cell repertoires in COVID-19. TCRdb keeps only in-frame clones here, not all; method: immunoSEQ multiplex PCR. The sample includes under 250,000 clones, around 78% seen only once; the top ten take under 3%. Sequenced input: peripheral blood. The receptors here all came from a woman aged 70-85 years with active or convalescent COVID-19. The CDR3 runs from the conserved cysteine through the conserved F or W. A D gene is named only where the DNA matches it firmly.

d_call: .; v_call: TRBV14; j_call: TRBJ2-3; cdr3_length: 14; cdr3_nt: TGTGCCAGCAGCCAAGCTAGTTCGGTCTATGCGCAGTATTTT; cdr3_aa: CASSQASSVYAQYF
d_call: .; v_call: TRBV6-2/TRBV6-3; j_call: TRBJ2-5; cdr3_length: 14; cdr3_nt: TGTGCCAGCAGTTACGTCCAGGTTGGGGAGACCCAGTACTTC; cdr3_aa: CASSYVQVGETQYF
d_call: .; v_call: TRBV18; j_call: TRBJ2-1; cdr3_length: 14; cdr3_nt: TGTGCCAGCTCACCACTCGCTAGCAGCAATGAGCAGTTCTTC; cdr3_aa: CASSPLASSNEQFF
d_call: .; v_call: TRBV3-1/TRBV3-2; j_call: TRBJ1-5; cdr3_length: 14; cdr3_nt: TGTGCCAGCAGCCATTCGTTCGGGATTCAGCCCCAGCATTTT; cdr3_aa: CASSHSFGIQPQHF
d_call: TRBD1; v_call: TRBV7-9; j_call: TRBJ2-3; cdr3_length: 15; cdr3_nt: TGTGCCAGCAGCCCGGGACAGGGTAACACAGATACGCAGTATTTT; cdr3_aa: CASSPGQGNTDTQYF
d_call: TRBD2; v_call: TRBV5-1; j_call: TRBJ2-5; cdr3_length: 15; cdr3_nt: TGCGCCAGCAGCTTGGCTAGCGGGGCCCAAGAGACCCAGTACTTC; cdr3_aa: CASSLASGAQETQYF
d_call: .; v_call: TRBV28; j_call: TRBJ2-5; cdr3_length: 13; cdr3_nt: TGTGCCAGCAGTCCACTATCTCGAGAGACCCAGTACTTC; cdr3_aa: CASSPLSRETQYF
d_call: .; v_call: TRBV7-3; j_call: TRBJ1-1; cdr3_length: 16; cdr3_nt: TGTGCCAGCAGCTTAATGGGCAGCGGTTTGAACACTGAAGCTTTCTTT; cdr3_aa: CASSLMGSGLNTEAFF
d_call: .; v_call: TRBV3-1/TRBV3-2; j_call: TRBJ1-3; cdr3_length: 14; cdr3_nt: TGTGCCAGCAGCCAAGTAGGGGCTGGAAACACCATATATTTT; cdr3_aa: CASSQVGAGNTIYF
d_call: TRBD1; v_call: TRBV10-3; j_call: TRBJ1-6; cdr3_length: 14; cdr3_nt: TGTGCCATCAGTCTCAGGGGGGATAATTCACCCCTCCACTTT; cdr3_aa: CAISLRGDNSPLHF
d_call: .; v_call: TRBV28; j_call: TRBJ2-5; cdr3_length: 14; cdr3_nt: TGTGCCAGCAGCTTGCGGGGGCCAGGGGAGACCCAGTACTTC; cdr3_aa: CASSLRGPGETQYF
d_call: .; v_call: TRBV11-2; j_call: TRBJ2-7; cdr3_length: 14; cdr3_nt: TGTGCCAGCAGCTTAGTTAGGGACACCTACGAGCAGTACTTC; cdr3_aa: CASSLVRDTYEQYF
d_call: TRBD2; v_call: TRBV19; j_call: TRBJ2-1; cdr3_length: 16; cdr3_nt: TGTGCCAGTAGTCCCCGTGGGCGCGGGGGGGACAATGAGCAGTTCTTC; cdr3_aa: CASSPRGRGGDNEQFF
d_call: TRBD2; v_call: TRBV3-1/TRBV3-2; j_call: TRBJ2-3; cdr3_length: 19; cdr3_nt: TGTGCCAGCAGCCAAGATATGGCCGCGACTAGCGGGATTACAGATACGCAGTATTTT; cdr3_aa: CASSQDMAATSGITDTQYF
d_call: .; v_call: TRBV29-1; j_call: TRBJ1-1; cdr3_length: 14; cdr3_nt: TGCAGCGTTGGGGCACCACCCTCGAACACTGAAGCTTTCTTT; cdr3_aa: CSVGAPPSNTEAFF
d_call: .; v_call: TRBV6-6; j_call: TRBJ1-5; cdr3_length: 14; cdr3_nt: TGTGCCAGCAGTTACGGGGGCAGCAATCAGCCCCAGCATTTT; cdr3_aa: CASSYGGSNQPQHF
d_call: .; v_call: TRBV4-2; j_call: TRBJ2-3; cdr3_length: 16; cdr3_nt: TGTGCCAGCAGCCAAGGAGAGGGAACTAGCACAGATACGCAGTATTTT; cdr3_aa: CASSQGEGTSTDTQYF
d_call: .; v_call: TRBV15; j_call: TRBJ1-2; cdr3_length: 14; cdr3_nt: TGTGCCACCAGCAGAGGACCGGGGATCTATGGCTACACCTTC; cdr3_aa: CATSRGPGIYGYTF
d_call: .; v_call: TRBV5-1; j_call: TRBJ2-5; cdr3_length: 11; cdr3_nt: TGCGCCAGCAGCTTACGGGAGACCCAGTACTTC; cdr3_aa: CASSLRETQYF
d_call: .; v_call: TRBV12-3/TRBV12-4; j_call: TRBJ1-5; cdr3_length: 13; cdr3_nt: TGTGCCAGCAGTTTACAGGGCGTGCAGCCCCAGCATTTT; cdr3_aa: CASSLQGVQPQHF